This TCR beta chain was sequenced during a study of neurological immune-mediated disorders. cDNA was made by 5'RACE with 10-nucleotide random UMIs. TCRdb ran MiXCR on the 5' RACE reads and lists one entry per CDR3 protein. This table holds approximately 60,000 distinct CDR3 sequences, 3.5% to 4.5% found once. This clonotype was observed many times. What it binds is not known. Study results and limitations: No sharing of CDR3 amino acid sequences was observed among expanded clones across subjects, suggesting private repertoires in all groups.

The unsorted libraries were made from 2 million PBMCs kept at -80 C. Trimming removed 6 bases from V and 8 bases from J; junction bases left unmatched: 8. Per germline, CDR1 DFQATT and CDR2 SNEGSKA (reference sequence). CDR3 size: 12 residues. The rearrangement links TRBV20-1 to TRBJ1-1, with 8 positions matching TRBD1. Material: PBMCs. This sequence was found in a man aged 45-65 years with multiple sclerosis. CDR3 nucleotides: TGCAGTGCCGGCCGCCGGGACAGGGAAGCTTTCTTT. As protein: CSAGRRDREAFF.